This T cell receptor (beta chain) was recovered during a study of somatic mutations in cytotoxic T cells in rheumatoid arthritis. Whole-study findings and limits: Just what the expanded CD8+ clones targeted, in terms of antigens, remained unknown. Nobody adjusted the slight TRBV07 underrepresentation in rheumatoid arthritis patients for multiple comparisons.

The method was immunoSEQ multiplex PCR; TCRdb's version includes in-frame clones alone and lacks a portion of them. The data show about 2,300 clones, with around 85% seen just once and 12% held by the top ten. The CDR3 covers 15 residues. J gave up 9 bases and V 6 bases, and 14 bases lay outside the gene matches. Germline-derived CDR1 and CDR2 are LGHNT and FRNRAP. With respect to this clone: Its antigen is not identified.

Input material: CD8+ T cells sorted from blood. The TCR originated in a woman in her seventies with rheumatoid arthritis. J is TRBJ2-1 and V is TRBV12-5; 7 bases line up with TRBD1. CDR3 sequence: CASGAPEGPGGEQFF. CDR3 in DNA: TGTGCTAGTGGCGCTCCGGAAGGGCCAGGGGGTGAGCAGTTCTTC.